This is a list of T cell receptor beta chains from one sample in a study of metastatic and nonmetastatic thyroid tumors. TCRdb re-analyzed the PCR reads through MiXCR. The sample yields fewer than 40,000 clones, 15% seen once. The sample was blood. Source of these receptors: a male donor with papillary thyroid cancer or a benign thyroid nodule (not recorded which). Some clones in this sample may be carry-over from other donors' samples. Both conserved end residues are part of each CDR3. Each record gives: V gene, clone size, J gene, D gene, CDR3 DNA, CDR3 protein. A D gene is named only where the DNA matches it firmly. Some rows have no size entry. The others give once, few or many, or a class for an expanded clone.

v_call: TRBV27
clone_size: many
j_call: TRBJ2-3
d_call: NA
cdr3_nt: TGTGCCAGCAGTTTATTTGGTCACTTCACAGATACGCAGTATTTT
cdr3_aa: CASSLFGHFTDTQYF

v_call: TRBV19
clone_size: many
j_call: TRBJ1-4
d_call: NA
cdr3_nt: TGTGCCAGTAGTGTCAGTTTAAATGAAAAACTGTTTTTT
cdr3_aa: CASSVSLNEKLFF

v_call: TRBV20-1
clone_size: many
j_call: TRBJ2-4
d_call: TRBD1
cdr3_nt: TGCAGTGCTAGACTGACAGGGGTTGTAAACATTCAGTACTTC
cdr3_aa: CSARLTGVVNIQYF

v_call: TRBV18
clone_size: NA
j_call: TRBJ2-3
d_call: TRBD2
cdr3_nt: TGTGCCAGCTCACCATCTAGCGGGAGGTCTAGCACAGATACGCAGTATTTT
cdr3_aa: CASSPSSGRSSTDTQYF

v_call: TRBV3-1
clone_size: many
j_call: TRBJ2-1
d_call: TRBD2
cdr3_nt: TGTGCCAGCAGTCCGCCTAGGACTAGTCCTAAACATGAGCAGTTCTTC
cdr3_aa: CASSPPRTSPKHEQFF

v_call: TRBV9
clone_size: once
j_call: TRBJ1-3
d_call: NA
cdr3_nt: TGTGCCAGCAGCGCCAGCTCATCGGCGCACACCATATATTTT
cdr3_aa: CASSASSSAHTIYF

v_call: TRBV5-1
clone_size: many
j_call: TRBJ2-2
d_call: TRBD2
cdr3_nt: TGCGCCAGCAGCTTGGTCCCGGGACTAGCGGGAGCCGGGGAGCTGTTTTTT
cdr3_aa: CASSLVPGLAGAGELFF

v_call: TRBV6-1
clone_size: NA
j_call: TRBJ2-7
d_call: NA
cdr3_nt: TGTGCCAGCAGTGAATCATATGGCGGGAACTCGGGAGAGCAGTACTTC
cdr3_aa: CASSESYGGNSGEQYF

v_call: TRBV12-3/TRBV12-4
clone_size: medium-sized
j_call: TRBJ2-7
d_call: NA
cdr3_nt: TGTGCCAGCAGTCCCCAAGCCGGAGTGGTCTACGAGCAGTACTTC
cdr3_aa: CASSPQAGVVYEQYF

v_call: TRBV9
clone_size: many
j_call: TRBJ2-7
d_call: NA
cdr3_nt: TGTGCCAGCAGCGTAGGGGAGGCCGATGAGCAGTACTTC
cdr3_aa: CASSVGEADEQYF

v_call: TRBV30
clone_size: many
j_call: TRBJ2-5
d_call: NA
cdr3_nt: TGTGCCTGGAGGAGGTTGAGCGGAGAGACCCAGTACTTC
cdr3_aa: CAWRRLSGETQYF

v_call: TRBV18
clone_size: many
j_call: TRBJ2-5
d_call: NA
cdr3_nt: TGTGCCAGCTCACCATCCGGAGAGACCCAGTACTTC
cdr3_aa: CASSPSGETQYF

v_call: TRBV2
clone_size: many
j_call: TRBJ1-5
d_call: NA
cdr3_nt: TGTGCCAGCAGTGACGGAGGGCCCCAGCATTTT
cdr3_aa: CASSDGGPQHF

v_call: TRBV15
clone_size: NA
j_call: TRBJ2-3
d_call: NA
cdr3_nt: TGTGACACCAGCAGAGACAGGTCAGATACGCAGTATTTT
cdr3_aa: CDTSRDRSDTQYF

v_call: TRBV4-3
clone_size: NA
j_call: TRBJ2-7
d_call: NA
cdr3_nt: TGCGCCAGCAGCCAAAGGACTATCGGGGAGGACTACGAGCAGTACTTC
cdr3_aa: CASSQRTIGEDYEQYF

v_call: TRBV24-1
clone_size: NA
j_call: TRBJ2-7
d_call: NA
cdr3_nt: TGTGCCACCAGTGAGACAGGTCCTCCCTACGAGCATTACTTC
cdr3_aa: CATSETGPPYEHYF

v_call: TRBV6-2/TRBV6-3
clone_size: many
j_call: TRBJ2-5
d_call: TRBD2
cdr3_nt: TGTGCCAGCACCGGGGTTTGGACTAGCGGACCTCGGGAGACCCAGTACTTC
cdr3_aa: CASTGVWTSGPRETQYF

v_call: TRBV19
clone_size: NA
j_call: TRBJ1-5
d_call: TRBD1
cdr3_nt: TGTGCCAGTAATAGACAGGGACTTAGCAATCAGCCCCAGCATTTT
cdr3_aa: CASNRQGLSNQPQHF

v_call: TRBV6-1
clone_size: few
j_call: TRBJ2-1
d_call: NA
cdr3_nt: TGTGCCAGCAGTGGAATAGCGGTACATGAGCAGTTCTTC
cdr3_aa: CASSGIAVHEQFF

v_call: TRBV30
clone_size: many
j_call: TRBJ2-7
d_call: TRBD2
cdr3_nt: TGTGCCTGGAACATAGCGGGGGGCTACGAGCAGTACTTC
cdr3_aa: CAWNIAGGYEQYF

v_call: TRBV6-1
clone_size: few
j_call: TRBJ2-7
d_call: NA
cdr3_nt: TGTGCCAGCAGTGCCTTTGGACTGTACTACGAGCAGTACTTC
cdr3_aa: CASSAFGLYYEQYF

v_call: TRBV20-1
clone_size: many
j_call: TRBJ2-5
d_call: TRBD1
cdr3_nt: TGCAGTGCTCCTCCTCGGACAGGGAAAGAGACCCAGTACTTC
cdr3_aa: CSAPPRTGKETQYF

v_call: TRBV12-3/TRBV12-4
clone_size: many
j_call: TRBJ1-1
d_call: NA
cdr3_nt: TGTGCCAGCAGTTTATCAGGATCGAACACTGAAGCTTTCTTT
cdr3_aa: CASSLSGSNTEAFF

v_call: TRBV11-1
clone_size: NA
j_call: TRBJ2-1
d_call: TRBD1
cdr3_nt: TGTGCCATCACCAAACCTGTAGGGACAGTGGCGGACAATGAGCAGTTCTTC
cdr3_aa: CAITKPVGTVADNEQFF

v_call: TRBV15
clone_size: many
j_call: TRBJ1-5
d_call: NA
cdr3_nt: TGTGCCACCAGCAGAGATAGTCGAGGTCACAATCAGCCCCAGCATTTT
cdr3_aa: CATSRDSRGHNQPQHF

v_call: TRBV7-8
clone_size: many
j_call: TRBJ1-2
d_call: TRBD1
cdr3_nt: TGTGCCAGCAGCGATCGACGGGACAGTCTAGGCTACACCTTC
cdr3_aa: CASSDRRDSLGYTF

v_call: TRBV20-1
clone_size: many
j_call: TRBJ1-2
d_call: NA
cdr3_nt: TGCAGTGCTAGACTTGGCGGGCGGGGCAACTATGGCTACACCTTC
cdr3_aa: CSARLGGRGNYGYTF

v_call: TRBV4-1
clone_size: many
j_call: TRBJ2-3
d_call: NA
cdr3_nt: TGCGCCAGCAGCCAAGAGGCCGCACCAGATACGCAGTATTTT
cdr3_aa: CASSQEAAPDTQYF

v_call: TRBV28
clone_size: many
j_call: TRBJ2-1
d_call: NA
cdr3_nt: TGTGCCAGCAGCGGAGTCTGGGACAATGAGCAGTTCTTC
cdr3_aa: CASSGVWDNEQFF

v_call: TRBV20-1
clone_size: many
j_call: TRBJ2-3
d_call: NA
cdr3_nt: TGCAGTGCTAGGGATACCCTTACAGATACGCAGTATTTT
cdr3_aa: CSARDTLTDTQYF

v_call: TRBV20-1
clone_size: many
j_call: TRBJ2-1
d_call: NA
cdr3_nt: TGCAGTGCTAGGGAAGGACTCCAAGTCAATGAGCAGTTCTTC
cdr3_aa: CSAREGLQVNEQFF

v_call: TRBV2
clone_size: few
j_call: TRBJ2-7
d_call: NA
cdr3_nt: TGTGCCAGTAGCCGCGACCCCTACGAGCAGTGCTTC
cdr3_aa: CASSRDPYEQCF

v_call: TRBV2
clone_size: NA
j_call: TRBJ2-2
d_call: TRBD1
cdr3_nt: TGTGCCAGCGGGACAGGGGATAGCACCGGGGAGCTGTTTTTT
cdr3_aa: CASGTGDSTGELFF

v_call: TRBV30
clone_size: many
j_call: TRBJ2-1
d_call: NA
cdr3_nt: TGTGCCTGGAGGATTTGGAATGAGCAGTTCTTC
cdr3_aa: CAWRIWNEQFF

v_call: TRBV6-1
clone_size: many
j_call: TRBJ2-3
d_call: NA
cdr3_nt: TGTGCCAGCAGTGAAGTTGCAAGCTTCACAGATACGCAGTATTTT
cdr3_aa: CASSEVASFTDTQYF

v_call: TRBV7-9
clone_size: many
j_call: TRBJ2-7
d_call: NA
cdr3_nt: TGTGCCAGCAGCTTAGACCCCTCCTCCCACGAGCAGTACTTC
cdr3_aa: CASSLDPSSHEQYF

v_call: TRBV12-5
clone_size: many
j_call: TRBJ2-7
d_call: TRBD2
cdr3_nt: TGTGCTAGTGGTTTAGGGACTACACTCACGGGCGAGCAGTACTTC
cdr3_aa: CASGLGTTLTGEQYF

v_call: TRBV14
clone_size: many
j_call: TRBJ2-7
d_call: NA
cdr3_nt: TGTGCCAGCAGCCAGGCTAGCGCAGGCATCGGGCAGTACTTC
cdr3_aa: CASSQASAGIGQYF

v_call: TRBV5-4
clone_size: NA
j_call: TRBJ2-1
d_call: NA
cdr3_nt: TGTGCCAGCAGCTTGGAAGGTTCGGGAGTTGTGGGATCGCAGTTCTTC
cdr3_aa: CASSLEGSGVVGSQFF

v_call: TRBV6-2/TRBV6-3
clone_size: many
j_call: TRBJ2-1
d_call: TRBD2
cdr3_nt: TGTGCCAGCAGCGCCACCCCCCAGGCGGGAGCACACAATGAGCAGTTCTTC
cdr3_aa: CASSATPQAGAHNEQFF

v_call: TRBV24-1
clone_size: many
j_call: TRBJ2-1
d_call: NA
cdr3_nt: TGTGCCACCAGTGATTCCGATAACAATGAGCAGTTCTTC
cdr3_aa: CATSDSDNNEQFF

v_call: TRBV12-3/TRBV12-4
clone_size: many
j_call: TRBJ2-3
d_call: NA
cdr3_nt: TGTGCCAGCAGCCCGACGGCGGGTACGCAGTATTTT
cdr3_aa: CASSPTAGTQYF

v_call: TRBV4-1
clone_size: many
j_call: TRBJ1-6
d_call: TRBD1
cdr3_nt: TGCGCCAGCAGCCAAGTCGGAGGGGGCGAGTATTCACCCCTCCACTTT
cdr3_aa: CASSQVGGGEYSPLHF

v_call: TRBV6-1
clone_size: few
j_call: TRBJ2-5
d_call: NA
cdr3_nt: TGTGCCAGCAGTGAAGCGTCAGGGAAAATCGAGACCCAGTACTTC
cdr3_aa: CASSEASGKIETQYF